Listed below are T cell receptor beta chains from one sample, sequenced in a study of Ad26.COV2.S vaccination and SARS-CoV-2 variants. The repertoire was sequenced with immunoSEQ multiplex PCR; TCRdb's copy has only in-frame clones and lacks some. Of over 130,000 clones detected, more than 80% appear once; the ten largest clones hold 4% to 6%. Sequencing was performed on peripheral blood, taken after recovery from COVID-19. These receptors all come from a human donor who had recovered from COVID-19. Each CDR3 is given with its conserved first and last residue. Each record gives: J gene, clone size, V gene, D gene, CDR3 protein, CDR3 DNA. D genes are given only for firm matches. Size values are once, few and many counts, or a class for expanded clones, and some rows have none.

TRBJ1-3 NA TRBV5-1 NA CASSLTAGRAGNTIYF TGCGCCAGCAGCTTGACGGCGGGACGGGCTGGAAACACCATATATTTT
TRBJ1-1 NA TRBV5-1 NA CASSYLQVNTEAFF TGCGCCAGCAGCTATCTACAGGTTAACACTGAAGCTTTCTTT
TRBJ2-7 NA TRBV7-9 TRBD1 CASSAAGTAISYEQYF TGTGCCAGCAGCGCGGCCGGGACAGCGATTTCCTACGAGCAGTACTTC
TRBJ2-3 NA TRBV7-8 TRBD2 CASSARTSGTTDTQYF TGTGCCAGCAGCGCCCGGACTAGCGGTACCACAGATACGCAGTATTTT
TRBJ2-2 NA TRBV27 TRBD1 CASSFNSPGQGIAGELFF TGTGCCAGCAGTTTCAACTCCCCTGGACAGGGGATCGCCGGGGAGCTGTTTTTT
TRBJ1-6 NA TRBV7-9 NA CASSGVALVNSPLHF TGTGCCAGCAGCGGGGTGGCTCTGGTTAATTCACCCCTCCACTTT
TRBJ1-6 NA TRBV6-1 NA CASSEADSRGSPLHF TGTGCCAGCAGTGAAGCCGACAGCCGAGGGTCACCCCTCCACTTT
TRBJ2-5 NA TRBV2 TRBD2 CASSMAGGPMETQYF TGTGCCAGCAGTATGGCGGGGGGGCCAATGGAGACCCAGTACTTC
TRBJ1-1 few TRBV2 TRBD1 CASTRDSQRRAFF TGTGCCAGCACTCGGGACAGCCAACGCCGAGCTTTCTTT
TRBJ2-2 NA TRBV11-2 NA CASSTTAFRELFF TGTGCCAGCAGCACTACGGCTTTCCGGGAGCTGTTTTTT
TRBJ1-1 NA TRBV7-9 TRBD1 CASSSIQGMNTEAFF TGTGCCAGCAGTTCCATACAGGGGATGAACACTGAAGCTTTCTTT
TRBJ2-1 NA TRBV5-4 NA CASSADSRSYNEQFF TGTGCCAGCAGCGCGGACAGTCGCTCCTACAATGAGCAGTTCTTC
TRBJ2-7 NA TRBV7-6 TRBD2 CASSLAGRGFGEQYF TGTGCCAGCAGCTTAGCTGGGAGGGGTTTTGGCGAGCAGTACTTC
TRBJ1-6 NA TRBV19 NA CASSMYGNSPLHF TGTGCCAGTAGTATGTACGGGAATTCACCCCTCCACTTT
TRBJ2-1 once TRBV7-2 NA CASSPHGNEQFF TGTGCCAGCAGCCCCCATGGCAATGAGCAGTTCTTC
TRBJ2-5 NA TRBV6-2/TRBV6-3 NA CASSYVIQETQYF TGTGCCAGCAGTTACGTGATCCAAGAGACCCAGTACTTC
TRBJ1-2 NA TRBV6-1 NA CASSEMRQSYGYTF TGTGCCAGCAGTGAGATGAGACAGTCTTATGGCTACACCTTC
TRBJ1-4 NA TRBV20-1 TRBD1 CSAIDGAGGQGKLFF TGCAGTGCTATTGATGGGGCAGGGGGCCAGGGAAAACTGTTTTTT
TRBJ2-1 NA TRBV13 TRBD1 CASSLRAGGSYNEQFF TGTGCCAGCAGCTTACGGGCAGGGGGCTCCTACAATGAGCAGTTCTTC
TRBJ2-2 NA TRBV5-6 NA CASSGTGELFF TGTGCCAGCAGCGGCACCGGGGAGCTGTTTTTT
TRBJ1-6 NA TRBV12-3/TRBV12-4 TRBD1 CASLGQLNSPLHF TGTGCCAGCTTGGGACAGCTAAATTCACCCCTCCACTTT
TRBJ1-4 NA TRBV7-7 NA CASSLRLNEKLFF TGTGCTAGCAGCTTAAGACTCAATGAAAAACTGTTTTTT